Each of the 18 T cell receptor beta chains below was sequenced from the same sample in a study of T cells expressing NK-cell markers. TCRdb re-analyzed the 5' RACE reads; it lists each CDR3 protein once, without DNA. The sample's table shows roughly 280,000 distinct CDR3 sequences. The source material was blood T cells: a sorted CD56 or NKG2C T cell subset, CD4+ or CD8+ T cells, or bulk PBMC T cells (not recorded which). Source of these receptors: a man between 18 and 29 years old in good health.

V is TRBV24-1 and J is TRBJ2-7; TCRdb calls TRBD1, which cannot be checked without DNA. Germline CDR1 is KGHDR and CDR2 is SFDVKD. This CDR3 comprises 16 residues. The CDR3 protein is CATSEQPPGQGHEQYF.

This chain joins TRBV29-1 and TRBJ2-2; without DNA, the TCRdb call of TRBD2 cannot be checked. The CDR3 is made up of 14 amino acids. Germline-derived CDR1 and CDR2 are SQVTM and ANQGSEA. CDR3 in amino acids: CSVERTSSTGELFF.

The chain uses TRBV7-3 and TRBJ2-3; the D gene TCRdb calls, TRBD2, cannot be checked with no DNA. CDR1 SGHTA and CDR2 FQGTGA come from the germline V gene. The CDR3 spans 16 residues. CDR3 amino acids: CASSPIAGGRTDTQYF.

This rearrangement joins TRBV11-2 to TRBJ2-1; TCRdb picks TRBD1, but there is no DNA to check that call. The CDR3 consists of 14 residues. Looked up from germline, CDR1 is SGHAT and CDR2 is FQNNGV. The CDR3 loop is CASSPRTRNNEQFF.

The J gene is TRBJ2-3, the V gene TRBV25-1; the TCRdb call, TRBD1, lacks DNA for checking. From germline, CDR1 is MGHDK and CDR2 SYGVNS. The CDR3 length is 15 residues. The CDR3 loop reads CASSEWGQGTDTQYF.

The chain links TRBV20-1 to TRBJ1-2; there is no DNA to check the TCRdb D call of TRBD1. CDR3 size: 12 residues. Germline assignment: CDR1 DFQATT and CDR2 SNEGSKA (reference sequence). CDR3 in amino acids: CSGTGVGVGYTF.

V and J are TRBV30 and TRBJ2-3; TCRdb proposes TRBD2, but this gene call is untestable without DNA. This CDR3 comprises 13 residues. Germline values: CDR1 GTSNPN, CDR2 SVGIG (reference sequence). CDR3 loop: CAWGEGGPDTQYF.

The CDR3 loop reads CASSQDKSVGNQPQHF. This rearrangement joins TRBV4-1 to TRBJ1-5. In germline, CDR1 is MGHRA, CDR2 YSYEKL. CDR3 length: 16 amino acids.

CDR3 residues: CSVGAPLTETQYF. The chain carries TRBV29-1 and TRBJ2-5; TCRdb proposes TRBD2, but this gene call is untestable without DNA. The germline CDR1 and CDR2 sequences are SQVTM and ANQGSEA. This CDR3 has 13 amino acids.

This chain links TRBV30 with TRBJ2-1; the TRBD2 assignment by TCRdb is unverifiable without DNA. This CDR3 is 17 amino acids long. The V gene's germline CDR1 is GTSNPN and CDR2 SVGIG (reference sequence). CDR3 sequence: CAGDLLGTSGTYNEQFF.

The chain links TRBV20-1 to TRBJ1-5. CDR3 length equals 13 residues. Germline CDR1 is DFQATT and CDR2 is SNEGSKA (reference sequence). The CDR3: CSASGSYNQPQHF.

This chain's CDR3 is CASSLAPGLLAKNIQYF. V and J are TRBV5-1 and TRBJ2-4; TCRdb's D call, TRBD2, is unchecked because there is no DNA. This CDR3 is built from 17 residues. Germline CDR1 SGHRS, CDR2 YFSETQ.

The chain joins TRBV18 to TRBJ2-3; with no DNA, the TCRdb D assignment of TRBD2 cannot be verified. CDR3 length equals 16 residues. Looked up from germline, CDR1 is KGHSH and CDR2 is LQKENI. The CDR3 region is CASSPGTSGNADTQYF.

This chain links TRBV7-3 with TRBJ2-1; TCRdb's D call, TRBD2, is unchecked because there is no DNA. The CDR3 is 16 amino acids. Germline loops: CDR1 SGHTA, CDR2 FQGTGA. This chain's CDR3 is CASSSSPSGNYNEQFF.

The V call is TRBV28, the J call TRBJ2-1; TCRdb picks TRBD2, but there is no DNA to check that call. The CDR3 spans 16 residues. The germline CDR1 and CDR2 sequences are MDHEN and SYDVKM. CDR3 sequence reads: CASSPTLAGGFNEQFF. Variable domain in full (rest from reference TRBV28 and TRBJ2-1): DVKVTQSSRYLVKRTGEKVFLECVQDMDHENMFWYRQDPGLGLRLIYFSYDVKMKEKGDIPEGYSVSREKKERFSLILESASTNQTSMYLCASSPTLAGGFNEQFFGPGTRLTVL.

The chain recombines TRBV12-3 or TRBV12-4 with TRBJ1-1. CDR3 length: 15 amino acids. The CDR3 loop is CASSSSVVVNTEAFF.

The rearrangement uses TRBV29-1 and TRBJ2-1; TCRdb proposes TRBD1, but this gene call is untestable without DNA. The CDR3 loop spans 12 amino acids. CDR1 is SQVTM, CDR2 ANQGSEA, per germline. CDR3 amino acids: CSLITGNHEQFF.

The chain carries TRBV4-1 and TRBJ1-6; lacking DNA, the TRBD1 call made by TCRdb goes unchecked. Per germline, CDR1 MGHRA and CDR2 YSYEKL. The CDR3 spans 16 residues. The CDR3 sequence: CASSQEPGQRNSPLHF.